The 11 T cell receptor beta chains presented below share a single source sample, sequenced in a study of T cell responses to AZD1222 COVID-19 vaccine (dated by TCRdb to about 2021). The library was produced with the immunoSEQ multiplex PCR assay. Not all clones reach the TCRdb copy of this immuneACCESS table, which keeps in-frame sequences only. Checked studies attribute under half of the gap to unresolved V genes and leave the rest unexplained. For this sample the table gives about 150,000 clones, of which roughly 91% were detected only once. Together, the top ten hold 1.9% of the sample. The sample's time point, from its label and the paper: about 28 days (+/-7) after the second vaccine dose. The input for sequencing was peripheral blood, taken 28 days after the second AZD1222 dose. These receptors were taken from an adult who received the AZD1222 COVID-19 vaccine.

This clone was counted only a few times. The chain recombines TRBV27 with TRBJ1-1, with D maybe TRBD1 (6 bases). The germline V gene has CDR1 MNHEY and CDR2 SMNVEV (reference sequence). The CDR3 extends over 16 amino acids. Trimming removed 0 bases at V and 4 bases at J, with 15 bases between. The CDR3 loop is CASSLSTGRGGTEAFF. CDR3 nucleotides: TGTGCCAGCAGTTTATCGACAGGCCGCGGTGGCACTGAAGCTTTCTTT.

Only a few counts were recorded for this clone. This chain links TRBV6-2 or TRBV6-3 with TRBJ1-3, with TRBD1 matching over 7 bases. The germline gives CDR1 MNHEY, CDR2 SVGEGT. J gave up 0 bases and V 2 bases, and 4 bases lay outside the gene matches. The CDR3 is 16 amino acids. For the CDR3, the DNA is TGTGCCAGCAGTTACGCGAGGGACAGCTCTGGAAACACCATATATTTT. Amino acids: CASSYARDSSGNTIYF.

This sequence joins TRBV9 and TRBJ2-1; tentative D call: TRBD2 (7 bases). CDR1 is SGDLS, CDR2 YYNGEE, per germline. Deletions cut 0 bases from V and 9 bases from J, with 16 bases between. The length of the CDR3 is 15 residues. The CDR3 nucleotides read TGTGCCAGCAGCGTAGGAGGGGGGGTTGCTGGTGAGCAGTTCTTC. It codes for CASSVGGGVAGEQFF.

The chain couples TRBV6-6 to TRBJ2-7, with 9 bases aligning to TRBD2. The CDR3 has 15 residues. Trimming at V came to 1 base and at J to 2 bases, leaving 3 bases not matched to a gene. Germline V gene data show CDR1 as MNHNY and CDR2 as SVGAGI (reference sequence). The CDR3 loop is CASSYYSGGTYEQYF. CDR3 nucleotides: TGTGCCAGCAGTTACTATAGCGGGGGTACCTACGAGCAGTACTTC.

Details on this clone: In the same sample, other DNA sequences code for this CDR3. The chain couples TRBV12-3 or TRBV12-4 to TRBJ2-3; D ambiguous. This CDR3 region has 12 residues. Trimming shortened V by 6 bases and J by 0 bases, and 4 bases separated the two germline ends. CDR3 coding DNA: TGTGCCAGCAGCTTAAGCACAGATACGCAGTATTTT. This translates into CASSLSTDTQYF.

The chain uses TRBV7-2 and TRBJ1-5, with D possibly matching TRBD1 (5 bases). The CDR3 totals 14 residues. Trimming took 1 base from V and 6 from J, leaving 10 bases between them. Germline lookup yields CDR1 SGHTA and CDR2 FQGNSA. The CDR3 nucleotides read TGTGCCAGCAGCTTAGGAGCTCAGGGTCAGCCCCAGCATTTT. Residues: CASSLGAQGQPQHF.

The rearrangement uses TRBV29-1 and TRBJ2-2, with D unclear. V was pared by 4 bases and J by 2 bases, with 11 bases between. In germline, CDR1 is SQVTM, CDR2 ANQGSEA. The CDR3 runs 14 residues. Written as DNA, the CDR3 is TGCAGCGTTGGAACAGCAATTAACACCGGGGAGCTGTTTTTT. Its translation: CSVGTAINTGELFF.

This clone was recorded only once. This chain joins TRBV5-5 and TRBJ1-6, with TRBD1 matching 7 bases. Trimming cost V 3 bases and J 4 bases; bases outside gene matches: 7. The CDR3 covers 16 residues. Per germline, CDR1 SGHKS and CDR2 YYEKEE (reference sequence). CDR3 in amino acids: CASSSSAGGYNSPLHF. CDR3 sequence (DNA): TGTGCCAGCAGCTCTTCGGCAGGGGGGTATAATTCACCCCTCCACTTT. The full variable domain, completed using reference TRBV5-5 and TRBJ1-6, is DAGVTQSPTHLIKTRGQQVTLRCSPISGHKSVSWYQQVLGQGPQFIFQYYEKEERGRGNFPDRFSARQFPNYSSELNVNALLLGDSALYLCASSSSAGGYNSPLHFGNGTRLTVT.

The gene calls are TRBV3-1 (or the pseudogene TRBV3-2) and TRBJ2-5; D is possibly TRBD2 (7 bases). V dropped 4 bases and J dropped 2 bases, with 17 bases sitting between them. The germline CDR1 and CDR2 sequences are LGHDT and YNNKEL (reference sequence). CDR3 length: 16 residues. CDR3 sequence (DNA): TGTGCCAGCAGCCCGTGGGGGGGGCTGGGACAAGAGACCCAGTACTTC. It specifies CASSPWGGLGQETQYF.

The chain recombines TRBV5-5 with TRBJ2-2; 8 bases line up with TRBD2. Germline V gene sequence: CDR1 SGHKS, CDR2 YYEKEE (reference sequence). J was trimmed by 6 bases and V by 3 bases; bases with no gene match: 10. CDR3 size: 16 residues. The CDR3 spells CASSSPGLVSPGELFF. The CDR3 bases are TGTGCCAGCAGCTCACCGGGACTAGTATCTCCCGGGGAGCTGTTTTTT.

V is TRBV5-1 and J is TRBJ1-2; D is unclear. Germline-derived CDR1 and CDR2 are SGHRS and YFSETQ. This CDR3 spans 13 amino acids. V lost 4 bases to trimming and J lost 10 bases, with 17 bases between them. In DNA form, the CDR3 reads TGCGCCAGCAGCGCCGAAATCCAAGCACCCTACACCTTC. Translated: CASSAEIQAPYTF. The full variable domain, completed using reference TRBV5-1 and TRBJ1-2, is KAGVTQTPRYLIKTRGQQVTLSCSPISGHRSVSWYQQTPGQGLQFLFEYFSETQRNKGNFPGRFSGRQFSNSRSEMNVSTLELGDSALYLCASSAEIQAPYTFGSGTRLTVV.